This TCR beta chain was retrieved from a study of blood T cell repertoires in COVID-19 (dated by TCRdb to the early 2020s). Regarding the complete study: Samples covering the acute and convalescent phases of COVID-19 were provided by collaborators in the United States, Italy and Spain. The dataset comprised deeply sampled blood TCRbeta repertoires from subjects exposed to, actively infected with, or recovered from COVID-19. The repertoires were released in a freely available public database meant as a resource for research on the immune response to SARS-CoV-2. The sample metadata nearly always contained a de-identified subject ID, COVID-19 status, age in years and sex. Where available, HLA class I and class II types were taken from metadata supplied by the sample provider and were not determined by assay-based typing. The prospective study material was composed of cDNA or gDNA derived from T cells, B-cell-depleted T cells, or PBMCs. The samples were drawn from two sources: the first 160 participants of the ongoing ImmuneRACE study, and 950 to 1,500 subjects contributed by 6 global collaborators.

From a lookup of the germline V gene, CDR1 and CDR2 are MNHEY and SVGEGT. The CDR3 goes from the cysteine to the phenylalanine over 14 residues. Just CDR3 DNA is preserved here, 42 bases in frame from base 1. V and J are truncated by 6 bases and 3 bases respectively, leaving an intervening sequence of 11 bases. Whole blood was collected in K2EDTA tubes by collaborating institutions according to the institutions' own protocols. For TCRbeta analysis, collaborators shipped samples in one of three forms: frozen whole blood, isolated PBMCs, or DNA extracted from either of those sample types. For this clone: The antigen this receptor binds is unknown. Per-base qualities were not stored, and no clone one base away is much larger.

Study-level results and caveats: The amount of clinical and demographic metadata varied by source and participant and was provided uncurated.

The immunoSEQ Assay, a bias-controlled multiplex PCR, was used to amplify TCRbeta CDR3 regions from genomic DNA. The paper's processing steps were these. The number of nucleated cells in each sample was estimated from the amplification of reference gene primers within the assay. To quantify the absolute abundance of each unique TCRbeta CDR3 rearrangement, sequence reads were collapsed and filtered. For each sample, productive Simpson clonality was calculated as the square root of Simpson's diversity index over productive rearrangements. In TCRdb, the immuneACCESS table is reduced to in-frame sequences with V and J assigned. These tables do not hold every clone; where another copy was compared, an unresolved V gene accounts for under half, and the others remain unexplained. Clone size and V and J calls were adopted from that table, with D and trimming inferred from the DNA. The sample table shows over 85,000 clones, and 80% to 95% are seen once. The ten largest clones capture less than 2.5% of the sample.

Sample: peripheral blood. Recombination linked TRBV6-2 or TRBV6-3 to TRBJ2-2; the D gene identity is not certain. This TCR derives from a human donor with active COVID-19. The donor label of this sample is uncertain. The base sequence is TGTGCCAGCAGCCGCATCCGGGACACCGGGGAGCTGTTTTTT. Its coded protein is CASSRIRDTGELFF.